This T cell receptor beta chain was sequenced for a study of cytomegalovirus exposure and HLA in healthy donors. This CDR3 is 11 amino acids long. Between the trimmed V and J ends, which lost 5 bases and 6 bases, there was a span of 8 bases. CDR1 is SNHLY, CDR2 FYNNEI, per germline. PCR used 60 Vbeta primers and 13 Jbeta primers. Only in-frame clones appear in the TCRdb table, and some are missing; sequencing was by immunoSEQ multiplex PCR. The sample consists of 120,000 to 150,000 clones, about 80% of them appearing once. Details on this clone: Its antigen remains unknown.

Study results and caveats: The study listed 150 to 200 cytomegalovirus-associated TCR beta chains.

The sequenced material came from PBMCs. The chain couples TRBV2 to TRBJ2-7, with D possibly being TRBD1 (5 bases). The receptor was isolated from a man aged 40-50 years in good health and CMV-seropositive. CDR3 amino acids: CASSWGFEQYF. CDR3 in DNA: TGTGCCAGCAGTTGGGGCTTCGAGCAGTACTTC.